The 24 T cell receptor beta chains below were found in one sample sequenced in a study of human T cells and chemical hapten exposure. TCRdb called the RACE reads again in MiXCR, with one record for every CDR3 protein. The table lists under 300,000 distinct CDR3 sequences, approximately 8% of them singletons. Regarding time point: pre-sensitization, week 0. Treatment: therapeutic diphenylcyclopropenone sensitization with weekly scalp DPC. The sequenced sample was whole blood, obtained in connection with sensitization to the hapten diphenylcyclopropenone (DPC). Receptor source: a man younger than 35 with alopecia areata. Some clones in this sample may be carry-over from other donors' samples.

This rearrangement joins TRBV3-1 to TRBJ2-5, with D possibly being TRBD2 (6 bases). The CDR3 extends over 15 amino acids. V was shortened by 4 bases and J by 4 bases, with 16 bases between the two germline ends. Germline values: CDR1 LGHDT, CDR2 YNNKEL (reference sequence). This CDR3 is CASSLRTTTTETQYF. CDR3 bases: TGTGCCAGCAGCCTCCGGACTACGACTACAGAGACCCAGTACTTC.

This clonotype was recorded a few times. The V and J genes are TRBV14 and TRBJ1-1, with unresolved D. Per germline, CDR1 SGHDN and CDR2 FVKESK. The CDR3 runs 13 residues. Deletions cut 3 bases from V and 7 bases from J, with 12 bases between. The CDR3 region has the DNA TGTGCCAGCAGCCAGTGGGCTGTTGGTGAAGCTTTCTTT. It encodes CASSQWAVGEAFF.

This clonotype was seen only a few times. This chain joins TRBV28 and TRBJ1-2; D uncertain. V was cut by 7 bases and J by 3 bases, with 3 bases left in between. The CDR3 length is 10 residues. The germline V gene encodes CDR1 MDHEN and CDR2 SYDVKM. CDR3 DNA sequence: TGTGCCAGCAAGTACTATGGCTACACCTTC. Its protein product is CASKYYGYTF.

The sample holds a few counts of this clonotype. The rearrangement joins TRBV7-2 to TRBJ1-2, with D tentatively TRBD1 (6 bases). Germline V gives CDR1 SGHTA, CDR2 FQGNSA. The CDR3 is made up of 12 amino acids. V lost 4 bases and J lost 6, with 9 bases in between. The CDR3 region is CASSSSGDGYTF. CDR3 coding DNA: TGTGCCAGCAGCTCTTCAGGGGATGGCTACACCTTC.

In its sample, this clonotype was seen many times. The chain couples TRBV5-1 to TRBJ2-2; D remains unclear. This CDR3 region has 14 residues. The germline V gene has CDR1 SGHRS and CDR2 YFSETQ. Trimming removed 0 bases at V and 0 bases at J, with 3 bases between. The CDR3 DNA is TGCGCCAGCAGCTTGGTCTCGAACACCGGGGAGCTGTTTTTT. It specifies CASSLVSNTGELFF.

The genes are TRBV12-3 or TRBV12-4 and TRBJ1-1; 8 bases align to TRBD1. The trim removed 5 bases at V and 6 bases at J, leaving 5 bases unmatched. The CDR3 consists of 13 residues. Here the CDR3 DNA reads TGTGCCAGCAGTGACAGGGGAGGCTCTGAAGCTTTCTTT. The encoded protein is CASSDRGGSEAFF.

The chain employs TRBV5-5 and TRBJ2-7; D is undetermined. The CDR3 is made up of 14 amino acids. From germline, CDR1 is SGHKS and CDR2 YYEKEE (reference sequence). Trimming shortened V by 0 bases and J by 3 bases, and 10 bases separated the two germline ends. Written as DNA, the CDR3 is TGTGCCAGCAGCTTGGAGGGATTACTCTACGAGCAGTACTTC. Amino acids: CASSLEGLLYEQYF. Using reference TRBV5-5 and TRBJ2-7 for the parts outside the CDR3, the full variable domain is DAGVTQSPTHLIKTRGQQVTLRCSPISGHKSVSWYQQVLGQGPQFIFQYYEKEERGRGNFPDRFSARQFPNYSSELNVNALLLGDSALYLCASSLEGLLYEQYFGPGTRLTVT.

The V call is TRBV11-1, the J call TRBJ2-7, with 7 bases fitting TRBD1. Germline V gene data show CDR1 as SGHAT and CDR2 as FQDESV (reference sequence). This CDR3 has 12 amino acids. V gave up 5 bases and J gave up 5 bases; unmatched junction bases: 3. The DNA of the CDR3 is TGTGCCAGCAGCGTCGACAGGGACGAGCAGTACTTC. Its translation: CASSVDRDEQYF.

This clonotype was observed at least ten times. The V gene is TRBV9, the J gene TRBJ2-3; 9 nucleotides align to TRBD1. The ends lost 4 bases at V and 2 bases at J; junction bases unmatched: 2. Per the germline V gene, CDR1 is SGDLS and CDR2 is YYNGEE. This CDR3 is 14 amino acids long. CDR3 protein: CASSRDRATDTQYF. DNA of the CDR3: TGTGCCAGCAGCCGGGACAGGGCCACAGATACGCAGTATTTT.

CDR3 sequence: CASSLTGHETQYF. The CDR3, as DNA: TGTGCCAGCAGTTTGACAGGGCATGAGACCCAGTACTTC. The V and J genes are TRBV7-2 and TRBJ2-5; TRBD1 matches 7 bases. The V segment lost 6 bases and the J segment 5 bases; nucleotides outside the gene matches: 6. The CDR3 loop spans 13 amino acids. Germline V gene lookup returns CDR1 SGHTA and CDR2 FQGNSA.

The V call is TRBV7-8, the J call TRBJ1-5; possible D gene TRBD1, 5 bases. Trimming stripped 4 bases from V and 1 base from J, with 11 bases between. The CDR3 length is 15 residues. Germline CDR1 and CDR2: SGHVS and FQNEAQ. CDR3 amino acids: CASSSDRLSNQPQHF. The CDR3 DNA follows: TGTGCCAGCAGCTCTGACAGATTGAGCAATCAGCCCCAGCATTTT. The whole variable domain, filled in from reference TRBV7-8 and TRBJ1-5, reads GAGVSQSPRYKVAKRGQDVALRCDPISGHVSLFWYQQALGQGPEFLTYFQNEAQLDKSGLPSDRFFAERPEGSVSTLKIQRTQQEDSAVYLCASSSDRLSNQPQHFGDGTRLSIL.

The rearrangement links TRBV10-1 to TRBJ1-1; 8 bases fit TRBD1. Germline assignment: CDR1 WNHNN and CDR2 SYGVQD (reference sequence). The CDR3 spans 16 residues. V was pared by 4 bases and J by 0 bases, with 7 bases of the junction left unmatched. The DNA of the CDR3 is TGCGCCAGCAGTGCCGATGGGACAGGAATGAACACTGAAGCTTTCTTT. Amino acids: CASSADGTGMNTEAFF.

CDR3 nucleotide sequence: TGCGCCAGCAGCTTGGCCGGGGACGGGGAGACCCAGTACTTC. This translates into CASSLAGDGETQYF. The chain carries TRBV5-1 and TRBJ2-5; either TRBD1 or TRBD2 may supply D (5 bases each). The CDR3 extends over 14 amino acids. Between the trimmed V and J ends, which lost 0 bases and 5 bases, there was a span of 11 bases. Germline values: CDR1 SGHRS, CDR2 YFSETQ.

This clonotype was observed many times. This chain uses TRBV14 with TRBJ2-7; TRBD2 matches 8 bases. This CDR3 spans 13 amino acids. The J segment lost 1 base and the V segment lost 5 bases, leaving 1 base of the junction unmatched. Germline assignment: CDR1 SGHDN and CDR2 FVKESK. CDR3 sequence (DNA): TGTGCCAGCAGCAGCGGGAGTTCCTACGAGCAGTACGTC. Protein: CASSSGSSYEQYV.

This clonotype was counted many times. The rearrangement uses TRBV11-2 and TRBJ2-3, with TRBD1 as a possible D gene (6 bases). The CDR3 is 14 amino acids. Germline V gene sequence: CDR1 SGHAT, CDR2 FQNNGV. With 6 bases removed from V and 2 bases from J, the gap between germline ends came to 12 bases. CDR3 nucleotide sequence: TGTGCCAGCAGAAGTGGACAGTTCACAGATACGCAGTATTTT. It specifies CASRSGQFTDTQYF.

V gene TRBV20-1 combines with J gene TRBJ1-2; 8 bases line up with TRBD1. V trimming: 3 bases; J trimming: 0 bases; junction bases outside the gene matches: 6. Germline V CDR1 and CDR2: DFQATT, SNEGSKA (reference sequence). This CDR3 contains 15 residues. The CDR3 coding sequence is TGCAGTGCTAGCGGGACAGGAGGAGCTAACTATGGCTACACCTTC. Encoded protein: CSASGTGGANYGYTF.

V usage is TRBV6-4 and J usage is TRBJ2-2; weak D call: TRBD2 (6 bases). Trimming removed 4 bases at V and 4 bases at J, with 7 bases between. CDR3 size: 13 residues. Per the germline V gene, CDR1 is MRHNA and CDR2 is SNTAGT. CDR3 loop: CASSGRATGELFF. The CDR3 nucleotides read TGTGCCAGCAGTGGGAGGGCCACCGGGGAGCTGTTTTTT.

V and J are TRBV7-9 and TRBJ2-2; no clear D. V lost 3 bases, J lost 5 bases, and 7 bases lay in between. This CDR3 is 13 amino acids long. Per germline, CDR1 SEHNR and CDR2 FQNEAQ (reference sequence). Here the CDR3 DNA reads TGTGCCAGCAGCTTCTCGAGAACCGGGGAGCTGTTTTTT. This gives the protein CASSFSRTGELFF. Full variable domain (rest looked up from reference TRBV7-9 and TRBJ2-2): DTGVSQNPRHKITKRGQNVTFRCDPISEHNRLYWYRQTLGQGPEFLTYFQNEAQLEKSRLLSDRFSAERPKGSFSTLEIQRTEQGDSAMYLCASSFSRTGELFFGEGSRLTVL.

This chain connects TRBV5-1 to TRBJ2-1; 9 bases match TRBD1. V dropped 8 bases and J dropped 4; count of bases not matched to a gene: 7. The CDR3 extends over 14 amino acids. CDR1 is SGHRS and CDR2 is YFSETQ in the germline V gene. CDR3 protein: CASRTGVDYNEQFF. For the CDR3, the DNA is TGCGCCAGTCGGACAGGGGTGGATTACAATGAGCAGTTCTTC.

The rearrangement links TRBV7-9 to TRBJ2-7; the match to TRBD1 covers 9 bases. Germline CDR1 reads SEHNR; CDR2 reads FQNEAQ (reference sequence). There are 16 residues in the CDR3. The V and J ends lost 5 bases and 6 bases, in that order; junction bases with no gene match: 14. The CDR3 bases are TGTGCCAGCAGCCCGCCGCAGGACAGGGGACTTGGCGAGCAGTACTTC. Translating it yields CASSPPQDRGLGEQYF.

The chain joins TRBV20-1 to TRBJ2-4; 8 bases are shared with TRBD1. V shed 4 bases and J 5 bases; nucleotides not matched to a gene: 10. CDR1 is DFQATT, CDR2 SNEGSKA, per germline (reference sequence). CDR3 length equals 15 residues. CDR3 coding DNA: TGCAGTGCTACCCGCAGGGGGCAAAGGGAAAACATTCAGTACTTC. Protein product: CSATRRGQRENIQYF.

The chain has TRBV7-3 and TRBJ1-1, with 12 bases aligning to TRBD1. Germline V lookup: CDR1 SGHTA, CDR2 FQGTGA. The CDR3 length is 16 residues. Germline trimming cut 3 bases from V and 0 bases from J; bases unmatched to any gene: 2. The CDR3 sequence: CASSFGTGGLNTEAFF. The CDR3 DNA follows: TGTGCCAGCAGCTTCGGGACAGGGGGCTTGAACACTGAAGCTTTCTTT.

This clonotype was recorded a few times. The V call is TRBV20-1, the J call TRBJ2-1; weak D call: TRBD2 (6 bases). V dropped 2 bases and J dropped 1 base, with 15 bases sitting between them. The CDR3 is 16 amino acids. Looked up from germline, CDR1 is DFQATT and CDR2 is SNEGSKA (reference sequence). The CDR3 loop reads CSARRWQGGSYNEQFF. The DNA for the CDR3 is TGCAGTGCTAGAAGGTGGCAGGGAGGATCCTACAATGAGCAGTTCTTC.

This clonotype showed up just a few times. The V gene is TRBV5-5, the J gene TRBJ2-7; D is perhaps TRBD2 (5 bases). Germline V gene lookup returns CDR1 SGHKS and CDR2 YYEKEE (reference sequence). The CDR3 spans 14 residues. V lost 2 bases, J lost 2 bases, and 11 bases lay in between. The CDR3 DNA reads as TGTGCCAGCAGCTTTCGGGAACGAGCCTACGAGCAGTACTTC. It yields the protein CASSFRERAYEQYF.